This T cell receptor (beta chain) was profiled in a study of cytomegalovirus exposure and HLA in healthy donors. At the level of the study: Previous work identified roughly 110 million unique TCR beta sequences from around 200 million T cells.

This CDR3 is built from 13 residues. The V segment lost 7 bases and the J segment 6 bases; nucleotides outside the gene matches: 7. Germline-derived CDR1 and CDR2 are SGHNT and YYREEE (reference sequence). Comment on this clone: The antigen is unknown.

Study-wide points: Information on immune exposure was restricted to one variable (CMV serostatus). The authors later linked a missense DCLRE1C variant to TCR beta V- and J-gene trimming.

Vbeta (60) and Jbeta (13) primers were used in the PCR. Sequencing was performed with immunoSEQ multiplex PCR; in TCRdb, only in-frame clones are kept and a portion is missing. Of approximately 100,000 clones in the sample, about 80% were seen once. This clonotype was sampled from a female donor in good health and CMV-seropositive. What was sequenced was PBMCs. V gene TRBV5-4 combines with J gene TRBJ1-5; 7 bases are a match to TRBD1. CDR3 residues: CASSKGAGQPQHF. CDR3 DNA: TGTGCCAGCTCGAAGGGGGCCGGTCAGCCCCAGCATTTT.